The source of this T cell receptor (beta chain) is a study of blood T cell repertoires in COVID-19. Study summary: Acute-phase and convalescent COVID-19 samples originated in the United States, Italy and Spain. T cells, B-cell-depleted T cells, or PBMCs provided the cDNA or gDNA that served as material.

Recruitment covered 20 to 25 US areas and drew participants whose ages spanned about 18 to 89 years. Germline values: CDR1 SQVTM, CDR2 ANQGSEA. The CDR3 contains 12 residues. After removal of 6 bases from V and 8 bases from J, the junction contained 4 bases not matched to a gene. Data came from immunoSEQ multiplex PCR; TCRdb stores just in-frame clones and leaves some out. The sample holds 470,000 or so clones, about 90% seen once. The receptor was isolated from a woman aged 18-29 years with acute COVID-19. The chain uses TRBV29-1 and TRBJ2-1; 10 positions match TRBD2. Sequenced material: PBMCs or T cells enriched from blood (not recorded which). Here the CDR3 reads CSVSGRVDEQFF. CDR3 DNA: TGCAGCGTAAGCGGGAGGGTCGATGAGCAGTTCTTC.